This TCR beta chain stems from a study of CD8 T cells in ankylosing spondylitis. Regarding the study as a whole: One TCR beta motif, made up of roughly 8 highly homologous variants, appeared characteristic of ankylosing spondylitis blood. According to the report, clones linked to the disease were significantly enriched in matched synovial fluid samples taken from ankylosing spondylitis patients.

Per germline, CDR1 MNHEY and CDR2 SVGAGI. V shed 0 bases and J shed 1 base, with 6 bases lying between them. The CDR3 is 14 amino acids. The authors made TCR beta libraries by quantitative 5'-RACE with molecular barcodes. TCRdb reprocessed the 5' RACE reads with MiXCR, giving one entry per CDR3 protein. The profile shows 200,000 to 300,000 distinct CDR3 sequences, around 25% of them singletons. This clonotype was found a few times. Its antigen remains unknown. Sequenced: blood, either unsorted or a sorted T cell fraction (not recorded which). This rearrangement joins TRBV6-5 to TRBJ2-5; D not resolved. This receptor was obtained from a male donor with ankylosing spondylitis or in good health (not recorded which). This CDR3 is CASSYSPIQETQYF. In DNA, the CDR3 is TGTGCCAGCAGTTACTCCCCCATCCAAGAGACCCAGTACTTC.